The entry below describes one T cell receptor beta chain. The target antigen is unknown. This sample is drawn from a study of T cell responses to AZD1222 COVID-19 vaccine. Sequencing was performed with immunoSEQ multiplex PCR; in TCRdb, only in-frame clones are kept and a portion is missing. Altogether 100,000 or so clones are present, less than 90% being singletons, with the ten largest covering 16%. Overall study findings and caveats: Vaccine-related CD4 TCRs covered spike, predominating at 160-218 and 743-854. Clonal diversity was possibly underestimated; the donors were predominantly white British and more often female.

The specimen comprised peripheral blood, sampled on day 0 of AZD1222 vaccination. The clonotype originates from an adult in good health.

In DNA, the CDR3 is TGTGCCAGTTGGGTCCTTAGCAATCAGCCCCAGCATTTT. Amino acid sequence: CASWVLSNQPQHF. The gene calls are TRBV6-6 and TRBJ1-5; no firm D call. This CDR3 is built from 13 residues. Germline V gives CDR1 MNHNY, CDR2 SVGAGI (reference sequence). Trimming took off 9 bases at V and 0 bases at J, with 9 bases between the two ends.